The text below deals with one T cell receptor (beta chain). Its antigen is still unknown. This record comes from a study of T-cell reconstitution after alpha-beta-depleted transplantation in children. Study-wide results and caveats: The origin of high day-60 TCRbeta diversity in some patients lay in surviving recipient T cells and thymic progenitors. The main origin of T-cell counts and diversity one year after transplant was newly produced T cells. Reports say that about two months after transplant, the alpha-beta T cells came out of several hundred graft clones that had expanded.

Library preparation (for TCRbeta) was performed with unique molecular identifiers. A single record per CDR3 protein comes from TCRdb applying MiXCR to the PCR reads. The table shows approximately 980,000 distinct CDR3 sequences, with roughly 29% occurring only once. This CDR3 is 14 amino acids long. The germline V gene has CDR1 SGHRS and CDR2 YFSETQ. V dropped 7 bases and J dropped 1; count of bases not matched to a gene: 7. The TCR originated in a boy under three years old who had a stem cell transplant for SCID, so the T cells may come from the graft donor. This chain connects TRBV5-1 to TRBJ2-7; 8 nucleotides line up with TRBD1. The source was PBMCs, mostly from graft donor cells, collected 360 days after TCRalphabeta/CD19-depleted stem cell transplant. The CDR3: CASPTGDKSYEQYF. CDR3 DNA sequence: TGCGCCAGCCCGACAGGGGATAAGTCCTACGAGCAGTACTTC.